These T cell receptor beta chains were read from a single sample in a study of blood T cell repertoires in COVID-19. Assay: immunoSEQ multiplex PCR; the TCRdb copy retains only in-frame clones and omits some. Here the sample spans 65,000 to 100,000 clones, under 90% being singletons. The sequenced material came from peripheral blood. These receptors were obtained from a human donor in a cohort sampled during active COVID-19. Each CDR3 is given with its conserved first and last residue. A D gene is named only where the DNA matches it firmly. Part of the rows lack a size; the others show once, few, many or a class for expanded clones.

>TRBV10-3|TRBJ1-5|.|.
CAISEAYHSNQPQHF
TGTGCCATCAGTGAGGCCTATCATAGCAATCAGCCCCAGCATTTT
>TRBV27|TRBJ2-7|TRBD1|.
CASKIYRDRDHEQYF
TGTGCCAGCAAAATTTACCGGGACAGGGACCACGAGCAGTACTTC
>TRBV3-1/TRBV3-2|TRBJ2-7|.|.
CASSFAYEQYF
TGTGCCAGCAGCTTCGCCTACGAGCAGTACTTC
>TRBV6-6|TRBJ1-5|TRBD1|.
CASSLTGASQPQHF
TGTGCCAGCAGTCTTACAGGGGCGAGTCAGCCCCAGCATTTT
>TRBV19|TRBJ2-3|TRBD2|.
CASSIFAGGGTDTQYF
TGTGCCAGTAGTATCTTTGCGGGGGGGGGAACAGATACGCAGTATTTT
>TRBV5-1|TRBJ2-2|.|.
CASSFVAGPNTGELFF
TGCGCCAGCAGCTTCGTGGCAGGCCCGAACACCGGGGAGCTGTTTTTT
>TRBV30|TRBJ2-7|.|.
CAWNGPGQEYEQYF
TGTGCCTGGAACGGACCGGGACAAGAATACGAGCAGTACTTC
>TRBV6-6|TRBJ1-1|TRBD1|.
CASSSGQGATRAFF
TGTGCCAGCAGTTCAGGACAGGGGGCTACGAGGGCTTTCTTT
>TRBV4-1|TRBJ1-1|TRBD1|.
CASSQGTGGWTEAFF
TGCGCCAGCAGCCAGGGGACAGGGGGGTGGACTGAAGCTTTCTTT
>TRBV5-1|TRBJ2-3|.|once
CASSPPGGTDTQYF
TGCGCCAGCAGCCCCCCGGGGGGCACAGATACGCAGTATTTT
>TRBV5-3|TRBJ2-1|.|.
CARSLRHRSVNEQFF
TGTGCCAGAAGCTTGCGACACCGGTCCGTCAATGAGCAGTTCTTC
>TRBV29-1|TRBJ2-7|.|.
CSVVSLPSYEQYF
TGCAGCGTTGTTAGTTTGCCTAGTTACGAGCAGTACTTC
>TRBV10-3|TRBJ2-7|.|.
CAISGDSSSYEQYF
TGTGCCATCAGTGGTGATAGCTCCTCCTACGAGCAGTACTTC
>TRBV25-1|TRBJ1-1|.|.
CASPPPFRQGPTEAFF
TGTGCCAGCCCCCCTCCGTTTCGGCAGGGCCCCACTGAAGCTTTCTTT
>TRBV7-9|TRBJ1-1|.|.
CASSPRGSTEAFF
TGTGCCAGCAGCCCCAGGGGTAGCACTGAAGCTTTCTTT
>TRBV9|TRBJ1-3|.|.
CASSPQANSGNTIYF
TGTGCCAGCAGTCCCCAGGCTAACTCTGGAAACACCATATATTTT
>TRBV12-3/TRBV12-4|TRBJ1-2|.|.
CASSLDSSFGYTF
TGTGCCAGCAGTTTAGACAGTTCTTTCGGCTACACCTTC
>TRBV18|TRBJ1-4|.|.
CASSLTGTATNEKLFF
TGTGCCAGCTCACTAACAGGGACCGCAACTAATGAAAAACTGTTTTTT
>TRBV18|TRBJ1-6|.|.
CASSPPDTGGNSPLHF
TGTGCCAGCTCACCACCGGACACCGGGGGTAATTCACCCCTCCACTTT
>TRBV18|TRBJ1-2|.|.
CASSADRNYGYTF
TGTGCCAGCTCAGCCGACAGGAACTATGGCTACACCTTC
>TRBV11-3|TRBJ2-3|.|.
CASSFGGRVGTDTQYF
TGTGCCAGCAGCTTTGGTGGGAGAGTGGGAACAGATACGCAGTATTTT
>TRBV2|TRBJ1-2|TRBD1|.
CASSEGGRDRGYGYTF
TGTGCCAGCAGTGAAGGAGGTCGGGACAGGGGTTATGGCTACACCTTC
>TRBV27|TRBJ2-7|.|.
CASSRGPSEIYEQYF
TGTGCCAGCAGTAGGGGCCCCAGCGAGATATACGAGCAGTACTTC
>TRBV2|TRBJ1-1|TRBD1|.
CASRVDRQGEAFF
TGTGCCAGCAGGGTGGACAGGCAGGGTGAAGCTTTCTTT
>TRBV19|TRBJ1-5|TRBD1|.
CASSFGTGSQPQHF
TGTGCCAGTAGCTTTGGGACAGGTAGTCAGCCCCAGCATTTT
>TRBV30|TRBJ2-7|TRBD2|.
CAWTLAGGQDEQYF
TGTGCCTGGACCCTGGCGGGGGGGCAAGACGAGCAGTACTTC
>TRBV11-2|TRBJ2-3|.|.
CASSFRGDTQYF
TGTGCCAGCAGCTTTCGGGGAGATACGCAGTATTTT
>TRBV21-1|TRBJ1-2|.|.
CASSKEEVLADIFYGYTF
TGTGCCAGCAGCAAGGAAGAAGTTCTGGCAGACATTTTCTATGGCTACACCTTC
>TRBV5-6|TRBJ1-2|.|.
CASSPRDTFFNYGYTF
TGTGCCAGCAGCCCCCGGGACACCTTCTTTAACTATGGCTACACCTTC
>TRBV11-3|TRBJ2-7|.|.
CASSQGQGSSYEQYF
TGTGCCAGCAGCCAAGGGCAGGGGAGCTCCTACGAGCAGTACTTC
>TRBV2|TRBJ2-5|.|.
CASSARSSRETQYF
TGTGCCAGCAGTGCTAGGAGCTCTCGGGAGACCCAGTACTTC
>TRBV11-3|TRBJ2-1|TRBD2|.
CASSPHGGSYNEQFF
TGTGCCAGCAGCCCGCACGGGGGGAGCTACAATGAGCAGTTCTTC
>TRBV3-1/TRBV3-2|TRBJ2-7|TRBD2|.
CASSLSGGASGEQYF
TGTGCCAGCAGCCTTAGCGGGGGGGCCTCGGGCGAGCAGTACTTC
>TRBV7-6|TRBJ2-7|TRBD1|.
CASSPQTGLTSYEQYF
TGTGCCAGCAGCCCCCAGACAGGGTTGACCTCCTACGAGCAGTACTTC
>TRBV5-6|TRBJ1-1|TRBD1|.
CASSKRQGWNTEAFF
TGTGCCAGCAGCAAAAGACAGGGATGGAACACTGAAGCTTTCTTT
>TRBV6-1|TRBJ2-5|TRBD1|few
CASSATGGSWSETQYF
TGTGCCAGCAGTGCCACAGGGGGCTCATGGTCAGAGACCCAGTACTTC
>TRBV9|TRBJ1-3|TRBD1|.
CASRGQGENTIYF
TGTGCCAGCAGGGGACAGGGGGAAAACACCATATATTTT
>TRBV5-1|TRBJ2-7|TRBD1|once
CASSLVPRTGTSHEQYF
TGCGCCAGCAGCTTGGTGCCCCGGACAGGGACGTCCCACGAGCAGTACTTC
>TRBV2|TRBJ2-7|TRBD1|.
CASSDGGQGDEQYF
TGTGCCAGCAGTGACGGGGGACAGGGGGACGAGCAGTACTTC
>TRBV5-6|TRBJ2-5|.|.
CASSLGQRETQYF
TGTGCCAGCAGCTTGGGGCAGAGGGAGACCCAGTACTTC
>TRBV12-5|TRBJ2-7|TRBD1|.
CASGLVVGQGVYEQYF
TGTGCTAGTGGTTTGGTGGTGGGACAGGGGGTCTACGAGCAGTACTTC
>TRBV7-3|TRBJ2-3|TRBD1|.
CASSPNLGQGRSTDTQYF
TGTGCCAGCAGCCCCAACCTGGGACAGGGAAGGAGCACAGATACGCAGTATTTT
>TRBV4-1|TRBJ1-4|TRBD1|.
CASSQGSGTGGEKLFF
TGCGCCAGCAGCCAAGGATCCGGGACAGGGGGAGAAAAACTGTTTTTT
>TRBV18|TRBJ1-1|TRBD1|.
CASAPSGTGGQAFF
TGTGCCAGCGCACCTTCCGGGACAGGGGGCCAAGCTTTCTTT
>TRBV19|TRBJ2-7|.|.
CASSTARQETYEQYF
TGTGCCAGTAGTACCGCCCGACAGGAAACCTACGAGCAGTACTTC
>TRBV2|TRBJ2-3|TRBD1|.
CASMITGQGADTQYF
TGTGCCAGCATGATTACAGGGCAGGGGGCAGATACGCAGTATTTT
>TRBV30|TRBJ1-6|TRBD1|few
CAWSGQGNSPLHF
TGTGCCTGGAGCGGACAGGGCAATTCACCCCTCCACTTT
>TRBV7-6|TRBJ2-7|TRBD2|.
CASSLGGGAYEQYF
TGTGCCAGCAGCTTAGGTGGGGGGGCCTACGAGCAGTACTTC
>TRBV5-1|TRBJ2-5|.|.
CASSRDSSLGTQYF
TGCGCCAGCAGCCGCGACAGCAGCTTAGGGACCCAGTACTTC
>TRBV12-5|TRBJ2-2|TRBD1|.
CASATDRVNTGELFF
TGTGCTAGTGCCACCGACAGGGTCAACACCGGGGAGCTGTTTTTT
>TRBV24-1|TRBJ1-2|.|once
CATSDTRGEGPNYGYTF
TGTGCCACCAGTGATACCCGAGGGGAGGGTCCTAACTATGGCTACACCTTC
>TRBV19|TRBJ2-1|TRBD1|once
CASELGTATYNEQFF
TGTGCCAGCGAACTGGGGACAGCTACATACAATGAGCAGTTCTTC
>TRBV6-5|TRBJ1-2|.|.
CASKVIRGNYGYTF
TGTGCCAGCAAAGTGATAAGGGGGAACTATGGCTACACCTTC
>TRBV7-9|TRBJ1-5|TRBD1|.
CASSLGTGAGNQPQHF
TGTGCCAGCAGCTTAGGTACAGGGGCAGGCAATCAGCCCCAGCATTTT
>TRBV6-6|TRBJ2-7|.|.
CATTGGSFSYEQYF
TGTGCCACCACGGGGGGCTCGTTCTCCTACGAGCAGTACTTC
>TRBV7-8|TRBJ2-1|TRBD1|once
CASSAPWTGTAYNEQFF
TGTGCCAGCAGCGCCCCCTGGACAGGGACAGCCTACAATGAGCAGTTCTTC